The rows below give T cell receptor beta chains drawn from one sample of a study of vaccination effects on CD4 cells after COVID-19. Generated by immunoSEQ multiplex PCR, the TCRdb table keeps only in-frame clones and is missing some. The data show around 62,000 clones, with about 74% seen just once and around 2.4% held by the top ten. The antigens for these receptors are not known. Sequences were derived from CD4+ T cells from PBMCs cultured without peptide, sampled after COVID-19 vaccination. These receptors were taken from a human donor who received a COVID-19 vaccine. Each CDR3 is given with its conserved first and last residue. A D gene is named only where the DNA matches it firmly. Size tells how often a clone was seen (once, few, many) or the class of an expanded clone, and some rows leave it out.

TRBJ2-5 | TRBV9 | once | . | TGTGCCAGCAGCGCTTCGATCACTGTAGGCCAAGAGACCCAGTACTTC | CASSASITVGQETQYF
TRBJ1-6 | TRBV4-1 | few | . | TGCGCCAGCAGCCCCCAGAGCAGTTCACCCCTCCACTTT | CASSPQSSSPLHF
TRBJ2-2 | TRBV19 | . | TRBD1 | TGTGCCAGTAGTATAGATACCCAGGGGGCTTTCGGGGAGCTGTTTTTT | CASSIDTQGAFGELFF
TRBJ1-5 | TRBV27 | . | TRBD1 | TGTGCCAGCAGTTTAGGGACAGGGGATCAGCCCCAGCATTTT | CASSLGTGDQPQHF
TRBJ2-3 | TRBV5-1 | . | TRBD2 | TGCGCCAGCAGTCTAGCGGGGGGGCTGAATACGCAGTATTTT | CASSLAGGLNTQYF
TRBJ1-2 | TRBV9 | . | . | TGTGCCAGCAGCCCCAGCCTGGGGGGCGGGTATGGCTACACCTTC | CASSPSLGGGYGYTF
TRBJ1-1 | TRBV5-1 | . | . | TGCGCCAGCAGCCCAGGACGGTATGGCACTGAAGCTTTCTTT | CASSPGRYGTEAFF
TRBJ2-5 | TRBV7-7 | . | . | TGTGCCAGCAGCTTATTGGACAGCCGATGGGAGACCCAGTACTTC | CASSLLDSRWETQYF
TRBJ2-2 | TRBV5-1 | few | . | TGCGCCAGCAGCCACCGGGACCGCGCGAACACCGGGGAGCTGTTTTTT | CASSHRDRANTGELFF
TRBJ1-5 | TRBV28 | . | . | TGTGCCAGCGAGCGGCGCGGCAATCAGCCCCAGCATTTT | CASERRGNQPQHF
TRBJ1-1 | TRBV7-2 | . | . | TGTGCCAGCAGCTTAGGGCAGATGAACACTGAAGCTTTCTTT | CASSLGQMNTEAFF
TRBJ2-5 | TRBV28 | . | TRBD2 | TGTGCCAGCAGCCTGTGGGTTAGCGGGAAAGAGACCCAGTACTTC | CASSLWVSGKETQYF
TRBJ2-3 | TRBV7-3 | . | TRBD2 | TGTGCCAGCAGCTTAGGCGGGGGGGGCGCAGATACGCAGTATTTT | CASSLGGGGADTQYF
TRBJ1-5 | TRBV27 | once | . | TGTGCCAGCAGTTCAGGACTAATCAATCAGCCCCAGCATTTT | CASSSGLINQPQHF
TRBJ2-3 | TRBV9 | . | TRBD2 | TGTGCCAGCAGCGTAGGGCTAGCGGGACCAACAGATACGCAGTATTTT | CASSVGLAGPTDTQYF